This TCR beta chain was identified during a study of chronic HIV infection and antiretroviral therapy. MiXCR, applied by TCRdb to the 5' RACE reads, yields one record per CDR3 protein. Of about 48,000 distinct CDR3 sequences in the sample, about 18% are singletons; the top ten hold 2.8%. Germline lookup yields CDR1 MDHEN and CDR2 SYDVKM. V was clipped by 4 bases and J by 4 bases; unmatched bases: 10. The CDR3 runs to 16 residues. Material: peripheral blood. The chain uses TRBV28 and TRBJ1-1; 9 nucleotides line up with TRBD1. This receptor was identified in an adult who had HIV and had not received antiretroviral therapy, or was an uninfected healthy control (not recorded which). In DNA, the CDR3 is TGTGCCAGCAGTTCCCTCCCCGGGACAGGGTCCACTGAAGCTTTCTTT. Its translation: CASSSLPGTGSTEAFF.